This entry lists 14 T cell receptor beta chains sequenced from one sample in a study of T cells in Graves' hyperthyroidism and ophthalmopathy. The CDR3 regions of TCR beta were amplified from RNA transcripts. HTBI primers were the set used in a first-round RT-PCR of the TCR CDR3. TCRdb re-called the multiplex PCR reads through MiXCR, storing one row per CDR3 protein. The table has 300,000 to 400,000 distinct CDR3 sequences, 15% to 20% seen once. The sequencing input was blood. These receptor sequences come from a woman aged 45-60 years with Graves' hyperthyroidism.

This clonotype was seen more than once but under ten times. This rearrangement joins TRBV9 to TRBJ2-3, with TRBD2 identical over 8 bases. CDR3 length equals 14 residues. Germline V gene sequence: CDR1 SGDLS, CDR2 YYNGEE. With 6 bases clipped from V and 1 base from J, the junction kept 4 bases outside the gene matches. CDR3 in amino acids: CASTGSGGTDTQYF. The CDR3 DNA reads TGTGCCAGCACGGGTAGCGGGGGCACAGATACGCAGTATTTT. Full variable domain (rest looked up from reference TRBV9 and TRBJ2-3): DSGVTQTPKHLITATGQRVTLRCSPRSGDLSVYWYQQSLDQGLQFLIQYYNGEERAKGNILERFSAQQFPDLHSELNLSSLELGDSALYFCASTGSGGTDTQYFGPGTRLTVL.

This clonotype was seen at least ten times. The chain joins TRBV11-2 to TRBJ2-1; possible D gene TRBD2, 6 bases. This CDR3 comprises 14 residues. CDR1 is SGHAT and CDR2 is FQNNGV in the germline V gene. Trimming left V 1 base short and J 2 bases short, with 6 bases between. DNA for the CDR3: TGTGCCAGCAGCTTAGCGGGAGCCTACAATGAGCAGTTCTTC. This encodes CASSLAGAYNEQFF.

This clonotype was seen many times. The chain employs TRBV2 and TRBJ2-3; 7 nucleotides line up with TRBD2. The CDR3 length is 18 residues. V was pared by 3 bases and J by 1 base, with 13 bases of the junction left unmatched. CDR1 and CDR2 (germline): SNHLY, FYNNEI. The CDR3 DNA reads TGTGCCAGCAGTGAGGCTGCCCTGCTGGCGGGAGGCACAGATACGCAGTATTTT. Protein sequence: CASSEAALLAGGTDTQYF.

The chain uses TRBV7-8 and TRBJ2-6; D gene ambiguous. The germline V gene has CDR1 SGHVS and CDR2 FQNEAQ. Trimming took 5 bases from V and 4 from J, leaving 9 bases between them. The CDR3 runs 14 residues. This chain's CDR3 is CASSPLGGANVLTF. The CDR3, as DNA: TGTGCCAGCAGCCCCCTGGGAGGGGCCAACGTCCTGACTTTC.

V gene TRBV28 combines with J gene TRBJ2-7; D is uncertain. The CDR3 sequence is 13 residues long. CDR1 is MDHEN and CDR2 is SYDVKM in the germline V gene. Trimming cost V 5 bases and J 5 bases, with 13 bases left between them. CDR3 protein: CASSTPGTNEQYF. The CDR3 DNA sequence: TGTGCCAGCAGTACCCCCGGCACTAACGAGCAGTACTTC.

CDR3 in amino acids: CASSSQGGAWSSPLHF. The CDR3 DNA is TGTGCCAGCAGCTCCCAAGGGGGGGCATGGAGTTCACCCCTCCACTTT. V usage is TRBV28 and J usage is TRBJ1-6; D possibly corresponds to TRBD1 (6 bases). CDR3 size: 16 residues. Trimming shortened V by 6 bases and J by 9 bases, and 21 bases separated the two germline ends. Germline loops: CDR1 MDHEN, CDR2 SYDVKM.

V and J are TRBV6-1 and TRBJ2-3, with 15 bases matching TRBD2. With V trimmed by 7 bases and J by 1 base, 12 bases remained unmatched. This CDR3 has 19 amino acids. In germline, CDR1 is MNHNS, CDR2 SASEGT. The CDR3 coding sequence is TGTGCCAGCACCGCGGGACTAGCGGGAGGAGGGATACGCACAGATACGCAGTATTTT. This gives the protein CASTAGLAGGGIRTDTQYF.

CDR3 loop: CASSPPGISGNTIYF. The DNA of the CDR3 is TGTGCCAGCAGCCCCCCCGGGATATCTGGAAACACCATATATTTT. This chain links TRBV7-9 with TRBJ1-3; D gene ambiguous. In germline, CDR1 is SEHNR, CDR2 FQNEAQ (reference sequence). The CDR3 extends over 15 amino acids. V lost 5 bases, J lost 1 base, and 12 bases lay in between.

This clonotype was counted only a few times. The gene calls are TRBV4-1 and TRBJ2-5; D remains ambiguous. There are 12 residues in the CDR3. Germline CDR1 is MGHRA and CDR2 is YSYEKL. The germline V and J ends were trimmed by 3 bases and 5 bases, with 7 bases remaining between them. The CDR3 DNA sequence: TGCGCCAGCAGCCATGAACTGGAGACCCAGTACTTC. This encodes CASSHELETQYF.

The J gene is TRBJ1-2, the V gene TRBV19, with 11 positions matching TRBD1. This CDR3 spans 15 amino acids. Germline lookup yields CDR1 LNHDA and CDR2 SQIVND (reference sequence). V dropped 6 bases and J dropped 8; count of bases not matched to a gene: 11. The CDR3 DNA follows: TGTGCCAGTAGCCTCCTGGACAGGGGGCGATTGGGCTACACCTTC. This sequence encodes CASSLLDRGRLGYTF.

This clonotype was detected ten times or more. This chain links TRBV27 with TRBJ2-1, with D perhaps matching TRBD2 (5 bases). Germline CDR1 and CDR2: MNHEY and SMNVEV (reference sequence). The CDR3 spans 14 residues. V was cut by 3 bases and J by 5 bases, with 11 bases left in between. The CDR3 bases are TGTGCCAGCAGTTTTTCTACACTAGACAATGAGCAGTTCTTC. It yields the protein CASSFSTLDNEQFF.

This clonotype was recorded at least ten times. The chain links TRBV6-2 or TRBV6-3 to TRBJ2-5; weak D call: TRBD2 (6 bases). Germline assignment: CDR1 MNHEY and CDR2 SVGEGT. The CDR3 is 10 residues long. Trimming took off 8 bases at V and 7 bases at J, with 8 bases between the two ends. CDR3 protein: CASGGTTQYF. Written as DNA, the CDR3 is TGTGCCAGCGGAGGGACGACCCAGTACTTC.

This clonotype has only a few counts. With a much larger clone just one base away, this may be a read error. The rearrangement joins TRBV12-3 or TRBV12-4 to TRBJ1-1; D possibly corresponds to TRBD1 (6 bases). The ends were cut back, 2 bases at V and 7 bases at J, with 11 bases in the middle. The CDR3 consists of 13 residues. The CDR3 region is CASSLQRDIEAFF. CDR3 bases: TGTGCCAGCAGTTTACAAAGGGACATTGAAGCTTTCTTT.

In its sample, this clonotype was seen a few times. V and J are TRBV9 and TRBJ1-2; 7 nucleotides align to TRBD1. V shed 2 bases, J shed 4 bases, and the junction held 5 bases outside the gene matches. CDR3 size: 14 residues. The germline V gene has CDR1 SGDLS and CDR2 YYNGEE. The DNA for the CDR3 is TGTGCCAGCAGCGTTAAAGGGGGCCGCTATGGCTACACCTTC. Its translation is CASSVKGGRYGYTF. Drawing the rest from reference TRBV9 and TRBJ1-2, the complete variable domain is DSGVTQTPKHLITATGQRVTLRCSPRSGDLSVYWYQQSLDQGLQFLIQYYNGEERAKGNILERFSAQQFPDLHSELNLSSLELGDSALYFCASSVKGGRYGYTFGSGTRLTVV.